The 21 T cell receptor beta chains below were found in one sample sequenced in a study of response to subunit inactivated influenza vaccine. One entry per CDR3 protein, called by TCRdb with MiXCR from the RT-PCR reads. The sample has more than 150,000 distinct CDR3 sequences, approximately 11% seen once. The sample here was CD8+ T cells sorted from PBMCs, taken roughly 24 months after vaccination. Receptors were obtained from a man between 50 and 69 years old who received an inactivated influenza vaccine.

The CDR3 spells CASSGPSYEQYF. In DNA, the CDR3 is TGTGCCAGCAGCGGGCCGTCCTACGAGCAGTACTTC. This chain uses TRBV9 with TRBJ2-7; D gene unclear. The CDR3 length is 12 residues. V lost 3 bases and J lost 1, with 5 bases in between. The germline V gene encodes CDR1 SGDLS and CDR2 YYNGEE.

This clonotype was seen a handful of times. This chain links TRBV2 with TRBJ2-1; the match to TRBD2 covers 14 bases. Per the germline V gene, CDR1 is SNHLY and CDR2 is FYNNEI. V gave up 6 bases and J gave up 0 bases; unmatched junction bases: 4. This CDR3 is 17 amino acids long. The chain's CDR3 is CASRRTSGGSSYNEQFF. CDR3 DNA: TGTGCCAGCAGGAGGACTAGCGGGGGGAGCTCCTACAATGAGCAGTTCTTC. The entire variable domain, with the rest obtained from reference TRBV2 and TRBJ2-1, is as follows: EPEVTQTPSHQVTQMGQEVILRCVPISNHLYFYWYRQILGQKVEFLVSFYNNEISEKSEIFDDQFSVERPDGSNFTLKIRSTKLEDSAMYFCASRRTSGGSSYNEQFFGPGTRLTVL.

This clonotype has only a few counts. The V and J genes are TRBV7-9 and TRBJ1-3; D is unresolved. Germline values: CDR1 SEHNR, CDR2 FQNEAQ (reference sequence). V was cut by 5 bases and J by 2 bases, with 16 bases left in between. CDR3 size: 16 residues. CDR3 residues: CASSARPDTPGNTIYF. CDR3 in DNA: TGTGCCAGCAGCGCGAGACCCGATACCCCTGGAAACACCATATATTTT.

Comments on this clonotype: Possible read error: a much larger clone is one base away. The rearrangement uses TRBV12-3 or TRBV12-4 and TRBJ2-7; D is perhaps TRBD2 (5 bases). The CDR3 totals 13 residues. CDR3: CAGSLGLSYEQYF. CDR3 DNA: TGTGCCGGCAGTTTAGGACTCTCCTACGAGCAGTACTTC.

This clonotype was seen a handful of times. J is TRBJ1-3 and V is TRBV30; D is unclear. V lost 3 bases and J lost 4, with 4 bases in between. Germline CDR1 GTSNPN, CDR2 SVGIG (reference sequence). This CDR3 is built from 11 residues. The CDR3 region is CAWRQGNTIYF. CDR3 nucleotides: TGTGCCTGGAGGCAGGGAAACACCATATATTTT.

V usage is TRBV5-6 and J usage is TRBJ2-7; weak D call: TRBD1 (5 bases). V was clipped by 5 bases and J by 0 bases, with 15 bases between them. The CDR3 is 15 amino acids. CDR1 SGHDT and CDR2 YYEEEE come from the germline V gene. The CDR3 DNA is TGTGCCAGCAGTTCCTGGACACTTCCCTCCTACGAGCAGTACTTC. Translation gives CASSSWTLPSYEQYF.

This clonotype was counted ten times or more. V and J are TRBV4-1 and TRBJ2-1, with 7 bases matching TRBD1. The CDR3 covers 14 residues. Germline values: CDR1 MGHRA, CDR2 YSYEKL. The trim removed 1 base at V and 10 bases at J, leaving 7 bases unmatched. In nucleotides, the CDR3 is TGCGCCAGCAGCCAAGTATCCGGGACAGCAGAGCAGTTCTTC. Encoded protein: CASSQVSGTAEQFF.

In this sample, this clonotype turned up a few times. V is TRBV7-9 and J is TRBJ2-1; D possibly corresponds to TRBD2 (6 bases). The germline V gene has CDR1 SEHNR and CDR2 FQNEAQ (reference sequence). Deletions cut 3 bases from V and 8 bases from J, with 14 bases between. The CDR3 is 14 amino acids. The CDR3, as DNA: TGTGCCAGCAGCTTTTCGGGGGAAGGGGATGAGCAGTTCTTC. The encoded protein is CASSFSGEGDEQFF. Full variable domain (outside the CDR3, taken from reference TRBV7-9 and TRBJ2-1): DTGVSQNPRHKITKRGQNVTFRCDPISEHNRLYWYRQTLGQGPEFLTYFQNEAQLEKSRLLSDRFSAERPKGSFSTLEIQRTEQGDSAMYLCASSFSGEGDEQFFGPGTRLTVL.

About this clonotype: Being one base from a much bigger clone, this may be a read error. This sequence joins TRBV7-3 and TRBJ2-7, with TRBD2 matching over 11 bases. V lost 5 bases, J lost 0 bases, and 3 bases stayed unmatched. The CDR3 is made up of 15 amino acids. Germline-derived CDR1 and CDR2 are SGHTA and FQGTGA. The DNA for the CDR3 is TGTGCCAGCAGCCCCACTAGCGGGAGCTCCTACGAGCAGTACTTC. Amino acids: CASSPTSGSSYEQYF. Full variable domain (remainder filled in from reference TRBV7-3 and TRBJ2-7): GAGVSQTPSNKVTEKGKYVELRCDPISGHTALYWYRQSLGQGPEFLIYFQGTGAADDSGLPNDRFFAVRPEGSVSTLKIQRTERGDSAVYLCASSPTSGSSYEQYFGPGTRLTVT.

This clonotype came up many times. This chain joins TRBV21-1 and TRBJ2-7; the table's D call of TRBD1 was not tested on the DNA. TRBV21-1 is reported as a pseudogene. This CDR3 has 17 residues. Here the CDR3 reads CASKSTMGGENSYEQYF. Written as DNA, the CDR3 is TGTGCCAGCAAGAGCACTATGGGGGGCGAGAACTCCTACGAGCAGTACTTC.

V is TRBV27 and J is TRBJ1-6, with 7 bases identical to TRBD1. The CDR3 is 14 amino acids. V dropped 10 bases and J dropped 7; count of bases not matched to a gene: 10. Germline V gene sequence: CDR1 MNHEY, CDR2 SMNVEV (reference sequence). In DNA form, the CDR3 reads TGTGCCACAAAACAGGGGTGGGGGAATTCACCCCTCCACTTT. Its translation: CATKQGWGNSPLHF.

This clonotype was counted many times. The genes are TRBV6-2 or TRBV6-3 and TRBJ2-7; D is perhaps TRBD1 (5 bases). V gave up 0 bases and J gave up 2 bases, with 11 bases separating them. The CDR3 sequence is 15 residues long. Germline CDR1 reads MNHEY; CDR2 reads SVGEGT. CDR3 region: CASSYSSRATYEQYF. The CDR3 nucleotides are TGTGCCAGCAGTTACTCATCCAGGGCCACCTACGAGCAGTACTTC.

This clonotype showed up just a few times. The chain is built from TRBV10-1 and TRBJ2-1, with TRBD1 matching over 8 bases. Germline V gene sequence: CDR1 WNHNN, CDR2 SYGVQD (reference sequence). CDR3 size: 14 residues. Unmatched junction bases numbered 4, after V lost 4 bases and J lost 5 bases. This chain's CDR3 is CASSGGQGNNEQFF. The CDR3 bases are TGCGCCAGCAGTGGCGGACAGGGAAACAATGAGCAGTTCTTC.

About this clonotype: A much larger clone lies one base from this, so it may be a read error. The chain employs TRBV5-1 and TRBJ2-1, with 12 bases that match TRBD2. V shed 2 bases and J 8 bases; nucleotides not matched to a gene: 8. This CDR3 spans 16 amino acids. CDR1 SGHRS and CDR2 YFSETQ come from the germline V gene. The chain's CDR3 is CASSFPTSGSYYEQFF. The DNA of the CDR3 is TGCGCCAGCAGCTTCCCGACTAGCGGGAGTTACTATGAGCAGTTCTTC.

The chain carries TRBV29-1 and TRBJ2-7; the match to TRBD1 covers 12 bases. Germline loops: CDR1 SQVTM, CDR2 ANQGSEA. V shed 1 base and J 6 bases; nucleotides not matched to a gene: 10. This CDR3 has 16 amino acids. CDR3 sequence (DNA): TGCAGCGTTGAAGGTATATTGGGACAGGGGGCCGGCGAGCAGTACTTC. Its translation: CSVEGILGQGAGEQYF.

This clonotype was recorded at least ten times. This chain connects TRBV20-1 to TRBJ2-7, with 9 bases fitting TRBD2. Looked up from germline, CDR1 is DFQATT and CDR2 is SNEGSKA (reference sequence). V shed 0 bases and J 5 bases; nucleotides not matched to a gene: 8. The CDR3 contains 15 residues. The CDR3 DNA is TGCAGTGCTAGAGATCCGCGGGAGGGCCTCAACGAGCAGTACTTC. It is translated as CSARDPREGLNEQYF.

This chain uses TRBV2 with TRBJ2-7, with D unresolved. V dropped 4 bases and J dropped 2 bases, with 12 bases sitting between them. This CDR3 region has 14 residues. The V gene's germline CDR1 is SNHLY and CDR2 FYNNEI. The CDR3 sequence is CASSGKSRTYEQYF. CDR3 coding DNA: TGTGCCAGCAGTGGGAAGTCCAGGACCTACGAGCAGTACTTC.

This clonotype has just a few counts. The chain joins TRBV4-3 to TRBJ2-3; TRBD2 is a possible D gene (6 bases). The ends were cut back, 3 bases at V and 3 bases at J, with 22 bases in the middle. The CDR3 has 18 amino acids. CDR1 is LGHNA and CDR2 is YSLEER in the germline V gene. This CDR3 reads CASSQHPPTGDATDTQYF. For the CDR3, the DNA is TGCGCCAGCAGCCAGCACCCTCCGACGGGGGATGCGACAGATACGCAGTATTTT.

This clonotype occurred a few times. V and J are TRBV9 and TRBJ2-1; TRBD1 aligns across 7 bases. V lost 3 bases and J lost 6; bases outside the gene matches: 0. The CDR3 totals 12 residues. CDR1 and CDR2 from the germline V gene are SGDLS and YYNGEE. CDR3 loop: CASSDRGNEQFF. CDR3 in DNA: TGTGCCAGCAGCGACAGGGGCAATGAGCAGTTCTTC.

V and J are TRBV5-5 and TRBJ1-1, with D perhaps TRBD1 (5 bases). The CDR3 has 13 amino acids. The V gene lost 4 bases and the J gene lost 7 bases, with 14 bases spanning the gap. The germline gives CDR1 SGHKS, CDR2 YYEKEE (reference sequence). This chain's CDR3 is CASSPGGICEAFF. The CDR3 bases are TGTGCCAGCAGCCCCGGGGGGATCTGTGAAGCTTTCTTT.

Many counts were recorded for this clonotype. J is TRBJ2-1 and V is TRBV3-1; TRBD2 agrees at 8 bases. The CDR3 is made up of 17 amino acids. V shed 1 base and J 3 bases; nucleotides not matched to a gene: 8. Looked up from germline, CDR1 is LGHDT and CDR2 is YNNKEL (reference sequence). The DNA for the CDR3 is TGTGCCAGCAGCCAAGGAGAAGCGGGGGTTTTCTACAATGAGCAGTTCTTC. Residues: CASSQGEAGVFYNEQFF.